The clone carrying this TCR beta chain was recorded a few times. Its antigen is currently unknown. Profiled with immunoSEQ multiplex PCR; TCRdb holds only in-frame clones, not every one. The sample has 100,000 to 150,000 clones, roughly 84% seen once. This specimen comes from a study of identifying expanded T cells in peripheral blood. Study observations and caveats: Differentially abundant clones: about 1.2 between replicates, about 17 at about two weeks, over 18 at four.

The CDR3 is made up of 13 amino acids. The germline V gene has CDR1 SGHTA and CDR2 FQGNSA. The ends lost 4 bases at V and 2 bases at J; junction bases unmatched: 2. The clonotype comes from a person aged 18 to 70 in good health. The sample consisted of blood. This chain uses TRBV7-2 with TRBJ2-7; 7 bases align to TRBD1. CDR3 coding DNA: TGTGCCAGCAGCTCTCAGGGGGCCTACGAGCAGTACTTC. It yields the protein CASSSQGAYEQYF. The complete variable domain, with remaining parts taken from reference TRBV7-2 and TRBJ2-7, reads GAGVSQSPSNKVTEKGKDVELRCDPISGHTALYWYRQSLGQGLEFLIYFQGNSAPDKSGLPSDRFSAERTGGSVSTLTIQRTQQEDSAVYLCASSSQGAYEQYFGPGTRLTVT.